Listed below are T cell receptor beta chains from one sample, sequenced in a study of cytomegalovirus exposure and HLA in healthy donors. Data came from immunoSEQ multiplex PCR; TCRdb stores just in-frame clones and leaves some out. Among under 200,000 clones listed, over 60% were seen once. Sequences were obtained from PBMCs. The receptors come from a young woman in good health and CMV-seronegative. The CDR3 runs from the conserved cysteine through the conserved F or W. Each record gives: V gene, D gene, CDR3 length, J gene, clone size, CDR3 DNA, CDR3 protein. D genes are given only for firm matches. Where a row states a size, it is once, few, many or the class of an expanded clone; other rows omit it.

v_gene: TRBV7-3; d_gene: .; len: 14; j_gene: TRBJ2-7; abundance: few; CDR3nt: TGTGCCAGCAGCACAACAGGGACCTCCTACGAGCAGTACTTC; CDR3aa: CASSTTGTSYEQYF
v_gene: TRBV27; d_gene: .; len: 16; j_gene: TRBJ2-3; abundance: few; CDR3nt: TGTGCCAGCAGTTCGACAGGGAGACTAGTTACAGATACGCAGTATTTT; CDR3aa: CASSSTGRLVTDTQYF
v_gene: TRBV2; d_gene: TRBD1; len: 14; j_gene: TRBJ2-2; abundance: few; CDR3nt: TGTGCCAGCCAGGACAGGTCGTTCACCGGGGAGCTGTTTTTT; CDR3aa: CASQDRSFTGELFF
v_gene: TRBV7-9; d_gene: TRBD1; len: 18; j_gene: TRBJ1-4; abundance: few; CDR3nt: TGTGCCATCCCCGCTTCTACCGGGACAGCCATAGGGGATGAAAAACTGTTTTTT; CDR3aa: CAIPASTGTAIGDEKLFF
v_gene: TRBV11-2; d_gene: .; len: 13; j_gene: TRBJ2-5; abundance: .; CDR3nt: TGTGCCAGCAGCTTAGGTCGGGAAGAGACCCAGTACTTC; CDR3aa: CASSLGREETQYF
v_gene: TRBV19; d_gene: TRBD1; len: 15; j_gene: TRBJ1-5; abundance: .; CDR3nt: TGTGCCAGTACCCCTCTGGACAGGTACAATCAGCCCCAGCATTTT; CDR3aa: CASTPLDRYNQPQHF
v_gene: TRBV6-1; d_gene: .; len: 14; j_gene: TRBJ1-5; abundance: once; CDR3nt: TGTGCCAGCAGTGAAGTACAGGCTAATCAGCCCCAGCATTTT; CDR3aa: CASSEVQANQPQHF
v_gene: TRBV6-1; d_gene: TRBD1; len: 14; j_gene: TRBJ1-5; abundance: .; CDR3nt: TGTGCCAGCAGTGTACAGGGGGCAGGTCAGCCCCAGCATTTT; CDR3aa: CASSVQGAGQPQHF
v_gene: TRBV19; d_gene: .; len: 13; j_gene: TRBJ2-1; abundance: .; CDR3nt: TGTGCCAGTAGTCCCCGTGCCTACAATGAGCAGTTCTTC; CDR3aa: CASSPRAYNEQFF
v_gene: TRBV30; d_gene: TRBD1; len: 15; j_gene: TRBJ1-5; abundance: few; CDR3nt: TGTGCCTGGAGTACAGGACAGGGTGGCGGACAGCCCCAGCATTTT; CDR3aa: CAWSTGQGGGQPQHF
v_gene: TRBV6-1; d_gene: .; len: 13; j_gene: TRBJ1-2; abundance: few; CDR3nt: TGTGCCAGCAGTGAAGATCTGAGCTATGGCTACACCTTC; CDR3aa: CASSEDLSYGYTF